This T cell receptor beta chain is from a study of T-cell reconstitution after alpha-beta-depleted transplantation in children. This clonotype showed up just a few times. The target antigen is unknown. During its preparation, the TCRbeta library received unique molecular identifiers. A single record per CDR3 protein comes from TCRdb applying MiXCR to the PCR reads. The table includes roughly 340,000 distinct CDR3 sequences, around 15% detected once. Study observations and caveats: One year after transplant, T-cell counts and diversity came mostly from newly produced T cells. It was reported that alpha-beta T cells came from several hundred expanded graft clones (about two months after transplant). Diversity of TCRbeta at day 60 was high in some patients, arising from surviving recipient T cells and thymic progenitors.

The sample here was PBMCs, mostly from graft donor cells, taken 360 days after TCRalphabeta/CD19-depleted stem cell transplant. The TCR comes from a male patient between 2 and 10 years old who had a stem cell transplant for acute lymphoblastic leukemia, so the T cells may come from the graft donor.

Here the CDR3 reads CASSPGQRTGELFF. DNA of the CDR3: TGTGCCAGCAGCCCGGGACAGAGGACCGGGGAGCTGTTTTTT. The V and J genes are TRBV7-3 and TRBJ2-2; 7 bases fit TRBD1. The J segment lost 5 bases and the V segment lost 5 bases, leaving 5 bases of the junction unmatched. The CDR3 has 14 residues. In germline, CDR1 is SGHTA, CDR2 FQGTGA.